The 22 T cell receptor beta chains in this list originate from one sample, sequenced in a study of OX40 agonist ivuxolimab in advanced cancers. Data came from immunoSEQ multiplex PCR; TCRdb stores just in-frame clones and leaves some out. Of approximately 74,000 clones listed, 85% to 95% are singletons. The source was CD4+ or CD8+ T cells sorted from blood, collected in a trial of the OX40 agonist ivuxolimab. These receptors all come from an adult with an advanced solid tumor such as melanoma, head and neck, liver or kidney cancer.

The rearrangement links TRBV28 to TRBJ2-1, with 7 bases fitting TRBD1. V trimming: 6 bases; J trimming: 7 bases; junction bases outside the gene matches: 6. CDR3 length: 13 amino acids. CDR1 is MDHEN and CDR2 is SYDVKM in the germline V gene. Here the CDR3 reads CASRSGQLNEQFF. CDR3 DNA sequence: TGTGCCAGCAGATCGGGACAGCTTAATGAGCAGTTCTTC.

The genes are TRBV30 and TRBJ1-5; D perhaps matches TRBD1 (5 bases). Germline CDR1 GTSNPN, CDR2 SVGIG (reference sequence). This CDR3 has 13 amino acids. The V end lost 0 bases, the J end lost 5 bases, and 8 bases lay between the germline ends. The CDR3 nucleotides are TGTGCCTGGAGTGTGGGGGTAGATCAGCCCCAGCATTTT. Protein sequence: CAWSVGVDQPQHF.

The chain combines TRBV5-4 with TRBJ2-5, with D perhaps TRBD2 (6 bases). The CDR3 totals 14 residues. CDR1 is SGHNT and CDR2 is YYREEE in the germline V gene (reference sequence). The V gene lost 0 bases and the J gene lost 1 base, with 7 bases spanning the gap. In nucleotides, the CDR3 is TGTGCCAGCAGCTTGGTAGCGGCCCAAGAGACCCAGTACTTC. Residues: CASSLVAAQETQYF.

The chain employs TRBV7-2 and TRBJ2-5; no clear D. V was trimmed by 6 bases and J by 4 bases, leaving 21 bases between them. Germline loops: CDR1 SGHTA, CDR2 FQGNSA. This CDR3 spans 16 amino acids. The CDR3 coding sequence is TGTGCCAGCAGTCGACAAATAGTCCAGATAGGAGAGACCCAGTACTTC. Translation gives CASSRQIVQIGETQYF. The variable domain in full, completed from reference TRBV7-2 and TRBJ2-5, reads GAGVSQSPSNKVTEKGKDVELRCDPISGHTALYWYRQSLGQGLEFLIYFQGNSAPDKSGLPSDRFSAERTGGSVSTLTIQRTQQEDSAVYLCASSRQIVQIGETQYFGPGTRLLVL.

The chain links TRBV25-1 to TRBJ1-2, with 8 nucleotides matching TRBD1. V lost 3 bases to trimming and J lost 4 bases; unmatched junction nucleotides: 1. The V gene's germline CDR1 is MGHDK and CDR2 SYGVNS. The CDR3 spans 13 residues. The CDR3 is CASSDTGGYGYTF. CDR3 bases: TGTGCCAGCAGTGACACAGGGGGCTATGGCTACACCTTC.

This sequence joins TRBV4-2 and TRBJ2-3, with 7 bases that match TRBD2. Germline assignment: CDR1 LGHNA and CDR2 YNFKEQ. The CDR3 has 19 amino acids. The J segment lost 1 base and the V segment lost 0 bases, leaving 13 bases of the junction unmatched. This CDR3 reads CASSQERISASGRTDTQYF. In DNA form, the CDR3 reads TGTGCCAGCAGCCAAGAACGGATTTCGGCTAGCGGCCGCACAGATACGCAGTATTTT.

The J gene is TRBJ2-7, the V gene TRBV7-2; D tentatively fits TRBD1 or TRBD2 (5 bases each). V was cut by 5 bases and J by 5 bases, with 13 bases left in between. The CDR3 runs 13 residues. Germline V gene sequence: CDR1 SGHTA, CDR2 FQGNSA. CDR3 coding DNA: TGTGCCAGCAGCCCCTACGGGACCGACGAGCAGTACTTC. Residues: CASSPYGTDEQYF.

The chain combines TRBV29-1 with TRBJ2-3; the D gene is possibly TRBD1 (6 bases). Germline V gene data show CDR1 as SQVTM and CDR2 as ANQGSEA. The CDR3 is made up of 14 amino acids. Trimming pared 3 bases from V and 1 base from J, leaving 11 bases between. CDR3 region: CSVEVGARTDTQYF. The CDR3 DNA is TGCAGCGTTGAGGTGGGGGCACGCACAGATACGCAGTATTTT.

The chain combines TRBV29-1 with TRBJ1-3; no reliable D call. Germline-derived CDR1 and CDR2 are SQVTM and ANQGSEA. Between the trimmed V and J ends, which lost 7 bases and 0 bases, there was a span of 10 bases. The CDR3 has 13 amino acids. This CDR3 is CSGSRDSGNTIYF. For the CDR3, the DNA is TGCAGCGGCTCGAGGGACTCTGGAAACACCATATATTTT.

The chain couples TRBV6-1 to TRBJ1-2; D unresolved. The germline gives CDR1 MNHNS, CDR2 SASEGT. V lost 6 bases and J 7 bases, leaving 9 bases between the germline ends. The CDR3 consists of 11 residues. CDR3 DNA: TGTGCCAGCAGCTCAATCTTTGGCTACACCTTC. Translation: CASSSIFGYTF.

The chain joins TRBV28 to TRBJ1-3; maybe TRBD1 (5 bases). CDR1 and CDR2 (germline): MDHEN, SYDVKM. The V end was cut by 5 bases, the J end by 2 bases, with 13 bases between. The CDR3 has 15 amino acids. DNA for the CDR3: TGTGCCAGCAGTCCGGGGGGGTCTCCTGGAAACACCATATATTTT. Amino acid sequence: CASSPGGSPGNTIYF.

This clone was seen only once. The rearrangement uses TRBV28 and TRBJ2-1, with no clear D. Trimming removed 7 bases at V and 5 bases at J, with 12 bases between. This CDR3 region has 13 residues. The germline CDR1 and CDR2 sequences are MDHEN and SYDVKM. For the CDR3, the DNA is TGTGCCAGCACCCAAAGGGCGGACAATGAGCAGTTCTTC. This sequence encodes CASTQRADNEQFF. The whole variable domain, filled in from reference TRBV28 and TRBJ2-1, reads DVKVTQSSRYLVKRTGEKVFLECVQDMDHENMFWYRQDPGLGLRLIYFSYDVKMKEKGDIPEGYSVSREKKERFSLILESASTNQTSMYLCASTQRADNEQFFGPGTRLTVL.

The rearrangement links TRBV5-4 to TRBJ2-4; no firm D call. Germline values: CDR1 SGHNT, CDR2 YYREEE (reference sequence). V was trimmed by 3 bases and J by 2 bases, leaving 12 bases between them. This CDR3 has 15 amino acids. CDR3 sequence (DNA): TGTGCCAGCAGCTCCTCGACATCCCCCAAAAACATTCAGTACTTC. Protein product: CASSSSTSPKNIQYF.

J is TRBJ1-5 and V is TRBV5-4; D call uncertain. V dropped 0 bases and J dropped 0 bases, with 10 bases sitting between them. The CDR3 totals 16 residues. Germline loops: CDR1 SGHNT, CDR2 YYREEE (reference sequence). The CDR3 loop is CASSLGGDGSNQPQHF. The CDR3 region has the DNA TGTGCCAGCAGCTTGGGTGGCGACGGTAGCAATCAGCCCCAGCATTTT.

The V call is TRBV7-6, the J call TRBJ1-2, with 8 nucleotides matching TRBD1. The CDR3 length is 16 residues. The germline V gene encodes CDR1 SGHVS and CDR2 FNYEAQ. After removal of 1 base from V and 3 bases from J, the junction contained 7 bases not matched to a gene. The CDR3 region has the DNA TGTGCCAGCAGCTTAGACCCCAGGGGGCGAGACTATGGCTACACCTTC. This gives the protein CASSLDPRGRDYGYTF.

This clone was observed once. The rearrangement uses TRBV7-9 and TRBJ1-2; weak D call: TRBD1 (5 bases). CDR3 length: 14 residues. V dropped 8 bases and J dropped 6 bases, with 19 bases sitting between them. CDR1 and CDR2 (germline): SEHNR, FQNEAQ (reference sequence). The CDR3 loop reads CASSSLGGPDGYTF. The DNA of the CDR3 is TGTGCCAGCTCCTCGCTTGGGGGTCCTGATGGCTACACCTTC.

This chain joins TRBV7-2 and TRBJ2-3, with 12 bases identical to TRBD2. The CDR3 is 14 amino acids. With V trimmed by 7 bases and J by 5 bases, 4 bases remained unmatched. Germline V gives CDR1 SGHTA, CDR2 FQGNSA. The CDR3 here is CASTLGLAGDTQYF. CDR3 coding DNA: TGTGCCAGCACCCTGGGACTAGCGGGAGATACGCAGTATTTT.

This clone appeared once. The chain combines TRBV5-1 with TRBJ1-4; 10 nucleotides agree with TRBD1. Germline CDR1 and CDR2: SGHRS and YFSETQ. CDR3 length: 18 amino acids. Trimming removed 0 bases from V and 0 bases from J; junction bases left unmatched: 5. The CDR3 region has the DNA TGCGCCAGCAGCTTGGGACAGGGGGCCCTCACAACTAATGAAAAACTGTTTTTT. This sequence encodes CASSLGQGALTTNEKLFF.

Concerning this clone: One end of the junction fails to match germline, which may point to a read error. The CDR3 is CASSSGRSNQPQHF. In DNA form, the CDR3 reads TGTGCCAGCAGCTCCGGGAGGTCCAATCAACCCCAGCATTTT. The chain couples TRBV6-5 to TRBJ1-5; D not certain. CDR1 MNHEY and CDR2 SVGAGI come from the germline V gene. The CDR3 has 14 amino acids.

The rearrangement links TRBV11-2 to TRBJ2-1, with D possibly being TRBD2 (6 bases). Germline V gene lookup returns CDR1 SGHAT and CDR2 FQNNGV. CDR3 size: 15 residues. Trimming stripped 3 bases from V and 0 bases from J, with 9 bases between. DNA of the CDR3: TGTGCCAGCAGCTTGGACTATTCCTCCTACAATGAGCAGTTCTTC. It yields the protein CASSLDYSSYNEQFF.

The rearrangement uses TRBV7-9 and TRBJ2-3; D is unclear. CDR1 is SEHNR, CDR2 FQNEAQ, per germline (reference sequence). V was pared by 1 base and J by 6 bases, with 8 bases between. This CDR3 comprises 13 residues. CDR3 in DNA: TGTGCCAGCAGCTTAGGGACCGGGGATACGCAGTATTTT. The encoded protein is CASSLGTGDTQYF.

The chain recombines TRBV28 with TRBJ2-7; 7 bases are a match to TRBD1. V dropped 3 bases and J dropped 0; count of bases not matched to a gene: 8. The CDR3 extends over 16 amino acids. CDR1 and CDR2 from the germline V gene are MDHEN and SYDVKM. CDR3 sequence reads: CASSLSRQGSSYEQYF. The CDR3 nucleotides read TGTGCCAGCAGTTTGTCCCGACAGGGTAGCTCCTACGAGCAGTACTTC. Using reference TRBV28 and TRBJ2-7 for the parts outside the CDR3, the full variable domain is DVKVTQSSRYLVKRTGEKVFLECVQDMDHENMFWYRQDPGLGLRLIYFSYDVKMKEKGDIPEGYSVSREKKERFSLILESASTNQTSMYLCASSLSRQGSSYEQYFGPGTRLTVT.